The rows below give T cell receptor beta chains drawn from one sample of a study of CD8 T cells in ankylosing spondylitis. TCRdb re-called the 5' RACE reads with MiXCR, one entry per CDR3 protein. The sample consists of under 150,000 distinct CDR3 sequences, 9.3% of them appearing once. Material: blood, either unsorted or a sorted T cell fraction (not recorded which). The receptors here all came from a male donor with ankylosing spondylitis or in good health (not recorded which). Each CDR3 is given with its conserved first and last residue. Each record gives: D gene, V gene, J gene, CDR3 length, clone size, CDR3 protein, CDR3 DNA. D genes are given only for firm matches. Clone size is stated in some rows and not others, as once, few, many or a class when expanded.

NA,TRBV28,TRBJ2-5,16,NA,CASSSPSTGVGETQYF,TGTGCCAGCAGCTCCCCTTCGACGGGAGTCGGGGAGACCCAGTACTTC
NA,TRBV4-3,TRBJ2-3,17,many,CASSQDFIRGSTDTQYF,TGCGCCAGCAGCCAAGATTTTATCCGAGGGAGCACAGATACGCAGTATTTT
NA,TRBV20-1,TRBJ1-2,11,many,CSLGAGYGYTF,TGCTCCCTGGGGGCGGGCTATGGCTACACCTTC
NA,TRBV2,TRBJ2-3,12,many,CASSGDTDTQYF,TGTGCCAGCAGCGGCGACACAGATACGCAGTATTTT
NA,TRBV6-5,TRBJ1-3,16,NA,CASSYSDVYSGNTIYF,TGTGCCAGCAGTTACTCGGACGTATACTCTGGAAACACCATATATTTT
NA,TRBV7-2,TRBJ2-1,17,many,CASSPPQGVSSYNEQFF,TGTGCCAGCAGCCCCCCGCAGGGTGTCAGTTCCTACAATGAGCAGTTCTTC
NA,TRBV6-4,TRBJ2-7,14,few,CARDYTTGSYEQYF,TGTGCCAGGGACTATACGACAGGATCCTACGAGCAGTACTTC
TRBD1,TRBV5-1,TRBJ2-2,14,many,CASSSGQGAGELFF,TGCGCCAGCAGCTCGGGACAGGGAGCCGGGGAGCTGTTTTTT
NA,TRBV7-8,TRBJ2-5,19,many,CASSLVSGRGWREKETQYF,TGTGCCAGCAGCTTAGTCTCTGGCAGGGGCTGGCGGGAGAAAGAGACCCAGTACTTC
NA,TRBV5-5,TRBJ2-7,16,few,CASSLGGVMSIYEQYF,TGTGCCAGCAGCTTGGGTGGGGTTATGAGCATCTACGAGCAGTACTTC
NA,TRBV25-1,TRBJ2-2,16,many,CASSEWTATNTGELFF,TGTGCCAGCAGTGAGTGGACCGCAACGAACACCGGGGAGCTGTTTTTT
TRBD2,TRBV7-9,TRBJ2-3,14,many,CASSPSGRGDTQYF,TGTGCCAGCAGCCCTAGCGGGAGGGGCGATACGCAGTATTTT
NA,TRBV7-2,TRBJ2-7,15,NA,CASSAPGTKLYEQYF,TGTGCCAGCAGCGCTCCCGGGACGAAACTCTACGAGCAGTACTTC
NA,TRBV4-3,TRBJ1-2,15,many,CASRRSQLLPYGYTF,TGCGCCAGCAGAAGATCCCAACTGCTCCCCTATGGCTACACCTTC
NA,TRBV4-3,TRBJ1-1,16,few,CASSQDLGRPNTEAFF,TGCGCCAGCAGCCAAGATTTGGGCAGGCCGAACACTGAAGCTTTCTTT
TRBD1,TRBV12-3/TRBV12-4,TRBJ1-4,14,many,CASRDRGLGEKLFF,TGTGCCAGCAGGGACAGGGGGCTTGGTGAAAAACTGTTTTTT
NA,TRBV6-5,TRBJ2-6,16,many,CASSYGTYSGANVLTF,TGTGCCAGCAGTTACGGGACTTACTCTGGGGCCAACGTCCTGACTTTC
NA,TRBV12-3/TRBV12-4,TRBJ1-2,12,many,CASSPSPYGYTF,TGTGCCAGCAGTCCCAGTCCCTATGGCTACACCTTC
NA,TRBV20-1,TRBJ2-1,14,few,CSARPPGAGNEQFF,TGCAGTGCTAGGCCCCCCGGGGCCGGGAATGAGCAGTTCTTC
NA,TRBV7-2,TRBJ2-7,15,NA,CASSLAGGAGHEQYF,TGTGCCAGCAGCTTAGCAGGGGGAGCAGGCCACGAGCAGTACTTC
NA,TRBV7-9,TRBJ1-1,8,NA,CASNLAFF,TGTGCCAGCAACCTAGCTTTCTTT
TRBD2,TRBV20-1,TRBJ2-5,16,NA,CSARIPGRSGKETQYF,TGCAGTGCTAGGATCCCGGGGCGTAGCGGGAAAGAGACCCAGTACTTC
NA,TRBV6-2/TRBV6-3,TRBJ2-7,11,few,CASSYFNEQYF,TGTGCCAGCAGTTACTTTAACGAGCAGTACTTC
TRBD2,TRBV20-1,TRBJ2-7,15,many,CSARWTSLKDYEQYF,TGCAGTGCTAGGTGGACTAGCTTGAAGGACTACGAGCAGTACTTC
TRBD2,TRBV15,TRBJ2-1,17,many,CATSSEIGLAGGSEQFF,TGTGCCACCAGCAGTGAGATAGGACTAGCGGGAGGAAGTGAGCAGTTCTTC
NA,TRBV7-2,TRBJ1-5,14,many,CASSLESGGQPQHF,TGTGCCAGCAGCCTCGAGTCGGGCGGTCAGCCCCAGCATTTT
TRBD1,TRBV29-1,TRBJ2-6,14,many,CSVRDRSEANVLTF,TGCAGCGTTAGGGACAGGTCTGAGGCCAACGTCCTGACTTTC
TRBD1,TRBV7-9,TRBJ2-3,15,many,CASSFTGGFTDTQYF,TGTGCCAGCAGCTTCACAGGGGGCTTCACAGATACGCAGTATTTT
TRBD1,TRBV12-3/TRBV12-4,TRBJ1-5,15,many,CASSPGDRENQPQHF,TGTGCCAGCAGTCCCGGTGACAGGGAAAATCAGCCCCAGCATTTT
TRBD1,TRBV3-1,TRBJ2-4,15,few,CASSQDDRGWNIQYF,TGTGCCAGCAGCCAAGATGACAGGGGGTGGAACATTCAGTACTTC